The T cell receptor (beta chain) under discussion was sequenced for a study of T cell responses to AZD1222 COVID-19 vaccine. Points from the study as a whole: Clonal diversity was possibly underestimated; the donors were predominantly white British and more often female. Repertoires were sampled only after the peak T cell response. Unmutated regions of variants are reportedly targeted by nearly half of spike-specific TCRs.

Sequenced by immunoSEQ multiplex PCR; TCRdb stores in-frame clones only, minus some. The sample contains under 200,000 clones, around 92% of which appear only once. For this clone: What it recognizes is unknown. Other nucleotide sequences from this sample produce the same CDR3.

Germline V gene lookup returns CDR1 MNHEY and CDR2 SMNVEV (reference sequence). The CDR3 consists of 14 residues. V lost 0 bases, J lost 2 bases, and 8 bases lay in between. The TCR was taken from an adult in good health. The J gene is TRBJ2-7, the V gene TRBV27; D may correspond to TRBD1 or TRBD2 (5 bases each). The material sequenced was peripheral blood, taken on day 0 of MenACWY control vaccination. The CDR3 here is CASSLSGTPYEQYF. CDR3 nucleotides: TGTGCCAGCAGTTTATCGGGGACCCCCTACGAGCAGTACTTC.